Included here is one TCR beta chain sequence, with context. This sample was included in a study of blood T cell repertoires in COVID-19. Recruitment covered about two dozen US areas and drew participants whose ages spanned about 18 to 89 years. Participants were placed into cohorts based on the clinical history they reported. Recovered status in Cohort 3 required two negative PCRs, clearance, or symptom resolution. Some clones are missing from TCRdb's copy, which holds only in-frame ones; the method was immunoSEQ multiplex PCR. Of a few hundred thousand clones in the sample, 80% to 90% were seen once. What was sequenced was PBMCs or T cells enriched from blood (not recorded which). This clonotype was obtained from a man younger than 35 who had recovered from COVID-19.

The DNA for the CDR3 is TGTGCCAGCAGCTCAAGCGGGAGCCTAGGTGGTGAGCAGTTCTTC. This encodes CASSSSGSLGGEQFF. The gene calls are TRBV11-3 and TRBJ2-1; 8 nucleotides line up with TRBD2. J gave up 9 bases and V 4 bases, and 11 bases lay outside the gene matches. The CDR3 loop spans 15 amino acids. Germline V gives CDR1 SGHNT, CDR2 YENEEA.